The present entry profiles one TCR beta chain with its context. Its antigen is not yet known. Per-base quality was not reported, and no clone a single base away is much larger than it. The library came from PCR. DNA from cultured CD4+ T cells underwent TCR sequencing with the Oncomine TCR Beta short-read assay at the Johns Hopkins FTIC core. Genomic DNA was extracted from the cultured CD4+ T cells with the QIAamp micro DNA kit. Oncomine TCR Beta libraries from cultured CD4+ T cells were pooled with unique dual indexes and sequenced on an Illumina iSeq 100. The paper's data handling went like this. Non-productive sequences were filtered out, and CDR3s that did not start with C, did not end with F or W, or were shorter than 7 amino acids were discarded. Antigen-specific clonotypes were identified using the MANAFEST web application through comparison of peptide-stimulated wells with reference and other culture wells. Positive clones required FDR below 0.05, an odds ratio above 5, and productive frequency above 0.1% in at least two of three replicate wells. A clonotype was classed as cross-reactive if the clonotype showed significant expansion both in SARS-CoV-2 spike wells and in at least one common cold coronavirus spike condition. Similarity between CDR3 sequences was evaluated in R version 3.6.1 using Levenshtein distances (stringdist) and unrooted phylogenetic trees (ape). TCRdb cleaned the public reads at Q25 with fastp, built clones with MiXCR and kept in-frame beta chains. Rows matching on CDR3 protein sequence are summarized as one entry with the most common DNA and genes. Clone size and V and J calls follow TCRdb, not the original study. The sample table contains more than 9,000 distinct CDR3 sequences; only one count was recorded for about 38% of them. In total, the top ten clones hold about a quarter of the sample.

These data originate in a study of vaccination and CD4 T cells after COVID-19 (dated by TCRdb to the early 2020s). Notes on the research overall: SARS-CoV-2 positivity had been established in the convalescent patients by nasal swab PCR, and mild disease was recorded in some 10 of these patients and severe disease in one. Six males and four females were included in the convalescent cohort, with two Hispanic individuals, seven Caucasians, two Asians and one multiracial person represented. Participants got two doses of the Pfizer-BioNTech BNT162b2 vaccine (n=8) or two doses of the Moderna mRNA-1273 vaccine (n=2). Post-COVID blood samples from convalescent patients were collected a median of roughly 100 days after diagnosis, with a range of 35 to 161 days. Post-vaccine blood samples were taken a median of about 70 days after the second vaccine dose, with a range of about 12 to 250 days. For stimulating the cultures, overlapping spike peptide pools were used, derived from SARS-CoV-2 as well as from the common cold coronaviruses HCoV-NL63, HCoV-OC43 and HCoV-229E. In control cultures, a CEFX viral epitope pool was used as positive control, an HIV-1 Nef peptide pool was used as negative control, or no peptide was added. In under 13 COVID-19 convalescent patients and a handful of infection-naive healthy vaccine recipients, researchers compared the spike-specific CD4+ TCR repertoire from before mRNA vaccination with the repertoire from after.

The sample's treatment or condition, from its label and the paper: roughly 10-day PBMC culture with coronavirus spike peptide pools or control peptides (ViraFEST assay). The ViraFEST assay was used in the study, in which antigen-specific T cells were expanded with peptide pools and expanded clonotypes were subsequently identified by TCR sequencing. The positive SARS-CoV-2 PCR tests of the convalescent patients were dated from March to December 2020, before the Alpha, Beta and Delta variants emerged in the United States. PBMCs were cultured at roughly 2 million per well in IMDM supplemented with approximately 5% human AB serum and around 10 IU/ml IL-2, with approximately 9.5 ug/ml peptide pools added. Half of the culture medium was replaced with fresh IL-2-containing medium on days 3 and 7. After roughly 9 days of culture, CD4+ T cells were isolated by negative selection with the EasySep CD4+ T cell isolation kit. Ficoll-Paque Plus gradient centrifugation was used to isolate PBMCs from whole blood, and the isolated PBMCs were then either used fresh or cryopreserved at -140C. Triplicate wells were generally used for each culture condition.

Results the study describes overall, beyond this receptor: Among the post-vaccine SARS-CoV-2-reactive clones in convalescent patients, a median approximately 90% showed up only after vaccination, which suggests vaccine-specific priming. Relatively few convalescent patients were included in the study, and early timepoints after natural infection were not analyzed. An increase in the median number of SARS-CoV-2-reactive clonotypes from 20 to 25 after infection to 38 after vaccination was observed, but the change was not found to be significant. In convalescent patients, nearly all vaccine-specific clones (304 of 307) were found to be mono-reactive for SARS-CoV-2 spike rather than cross-reactive with common cold coronaviruses.

CDR1 and CDR2 (SGHTA, FQGNSA) derive from the germline V gene. The junction carries 14 bases between V and J, which are trimmed by 3 bases and 4 bases respectively. From cysteine to phenylalanine, the CDR3 is 15 amino acids long. The retained sequence is limited to the CDR3, 45 bases, with the frame set at the first base. The sample comprised cultured CD4+ T cells from blood. The sequence links TRBV7-2 to TRBJ2-3, and perhaps TRBD2 as D gene, on 5 matching bases. The source is a human donor with COVID-19. The DNA is as follows: TGTGCCAGCAGCTTCAGCACAACCGGGGCAGATACGCAGTATTTT. The encoded protein is CASSFSTTGADTQYF.